Shown below are 32 T cell receptor beta chains from a single sample sequenced in a study of T cell responses to AZD1222 COVID-19 vaccine. Assay: immunoSEQ multiplex PCR; the TCRdb copy retains only in-frame clones and omits some. The sample holds some 130,000 clones, more than 75% seen once. Sequencing used peripheral blood, obtained on day 0 of AZD1222 vaccination. The source of these receptors is an adult in good health.

The rearrangement links TRBV29-1 to TRBJ1-1; 7 nucleotides line up with TRBD1. V lost 7 bases, J lost 0 bases, and 14 bases stayed unmatched. This CDR3 contains 16 residues. Germline values: CDR1 SQVTM, CDR2 ANQGSEA. Written as DNA, the CDR3 is TGCAGCGCCCAAAACCCGACAGGGATCATGAACACTGAAGCTTTCTTT. It specifies CSAQNPTGIMNTEAFF.

The genes are TRBV7-3 and TRBJ2-5; possible D gene TRBD1, 5 bases. This CDR3 is 14 amino acids long. Germline CDR1 SGHTA, CDR2 FQGTGA. The V end lost 5 bases, the J end lost 2 bases, and 12 bases lay between the germline ends. In DNA form, the CDR3 reads TGTGCCAGCAGCCCCCATAAGGGGCAAGAGACCCAGTACTTC. Encoded protein: CASSPHKGQETQYF.

This clone was seen once. V and J are TRBV20-1 and TRBJ1-2; possible D gene TRBD1, 5 bases. The V gene lost 3 bases and the J gene lost 5 bases, with 19 bases spanning the gap. This CDR3 has 15 residues. Germline CDR1 and CDR2: DFQATT and SNEGSKA (reference sequence). The CDR3 here is CSASYSPGASYGYTF. The DNA for the CDR3 is TGCAGTGCTAGTTATAGCCCCGGGGCTTCATATGGCTACACCTTC.

V is TRBV15 and J is TRBJ1-5; D may be TRBD1 (5 bases). Trimming took 1 base from V and 8 from J, leaving 6 bases between them. This CDR3 region has 12 residues. Per germline, CDR1 LNHNV and CDR2 YYDKDF (reference sequence). CDR3 residues: CATSRAQEPQHF. The CDR3 DNA reads TGTGCCACCAGCAGAGCACAGGAGCCCCAGCATTTT.

In this sample, this clone turned up once. The J gene is TRBJ2-2, the V gene TRBV5-1, with TRBD1 identical over 10 bases. The CDR3 is 15 amino acids. The germline V gene has CDR1 SGHRS and CDR2 YFSETQ. V dropped 4 bases and J dropped 6; count of bases not matched to a gene: 6. The CDR3, as DNA: TGCGCCAGCAGCGGGGACAGGGGTCATCCCGGGGAGCTGTTTTTT. It translates to CASSGDRGHPGELFF.

The chain has TRBV6-2 or TRBV6-3 and TRBJ1-1; maybe TRBD1 (6 bases). From germline, CDR1 is MNHEY and CDR2 SVGEGT. The V end was cut by 7 bases, the J end by 2 bases, with 20 bases between. The CDR3 has 16 residues. DNA for the CDR3: TGTGCCAGCACCCCCCAAGCGGGCAGGGGAAACACTGAAGCTTTCTTT. This gives the protein CASTPQAGRGNTEAFF.

The chain couples TRBV20-1 to TRBJ1-2; D is undetermined. The CDR3 has 10 amino acids. Deletions cut 5 bases from V and 8 bases from J, with 9 bases between. Per germline, CDR1 DFQATT and CDR2 SNEGSKA (reference sequence). Here the CDR3 DNA reads TGCAGTGCTCCGACTTGGGGCTACACCTTC. This gives the protein CSAPTWGYTF.

V and J are TRBV6-5 and TRBJ1-2; perhaps TRBD1 as D (5 bases). Per germline, CDR1 MNHEY and CDR2 SVGAGI. This CDR3 contains 12 residues. The ends were cut back, 6 bases at V and 6 bases at J, with 11 bases in the middle. The CDR3 bases are TGTGCCAGCAGCTTAGACAGAAATGGCTACACCTTC. Its protein product is CASSLDRNGYTF.

The table lists this clone with a count of one. CDR3 sequence reads: CASSETRASYEQYF. In nucleotides, the CDR3 is TGTGCCAGCAGCGAAACGAGGGCTTCCTACGAGCAGTACTTC. The chain links TRBV14 to TRBJ2-7; a weak D match, TRBD2 (5 bases). The CDR3 contains 14 residues. The germline CDR1 and CDR2 sequences are SGHDN and FVKESK. V was trimmed by 5 bases and J by 1 base, leaving 12 bases between them.

The V gene is TRBV5-1, the J gene TRBJ1-4; the D gene is possibly TRBD1 (5 bases). The CDR3 runs to 15 residues. Trimming shortened V by 5 bases and J by 7 bases, and 18 bases separated the two germline ends. Germline V gene sequence: CDR1 SGHRS, CDR2 YFSETQ. The CDR3 loop reads CASSQEGSPFEKLFF. CDR3 bases: TGCGCCAGCAGTCAGGAGGGGTCTCCATTTGAAAAACTGTTTTTT.

This clone was seen only a few times. The J gene is TRBJ1-1, the V gene TRBV30, with D possibly matching TRBD1 (5 bases). The germline V and J ends were trimmed by 3 bases and 9 bases, with 14 bases remaining between them. CDR1 GTSNPN and CDR2 SVGIG come from the germline V gene (reference sequence). The CDR3 is 12 residues long. The CDR3 reads CAWSPDRRKAFF. The DNA for the CDR3 is TGTGCCTGGAGCCCCGACAGAAGAAAAGCTTTCTTT.

The rearrangement uses TRBV4-1 and TRBJ2-3, with 10 bases that match TRBD2. Germline CDR1 reads MGHRA; CDR2 reads YSYEKL. CDR3 length: 18 amino acids. With V trimmed by 0 bases and J by 1 base, 7 bases remained unmatched. This chain's CDR3 is CASSQDRSTSGGTDTQYF. Here the CDR3 DNA reads TGCGCCAGCAGCCAAGATCGTTCCACTAGCGGGGGCACAGATACGCAGTATTTT.

The chain has TRBV9 and TRBJ2-2; either TRBD1 or TRBD2 may supply D (6 bases each). The CDR3 totals 16 residues. Germline V gene lookup returns CDR1 SGDLS and CDR2 YYNGEE. Between the trimmed V and J ends, which lost 0 bases and 3 bases, there was a span of 12 bases. CDR3 loop: CASSVGRGAYTGELFF. CDR3 bases: TGTGCCAGCAGCGTAGGAAGGGGGGCGTACACCGGGGAGCTGTTTTTT.

This chain joins TRBV6-5 and TRBJ1-1; D remains ambiguous. The V gene's germline CDR1 is MNHEY and CDR2 SVGAGI. V was trimmed by 2 bases and J by 1 base, leaving 8 bases between them. There are 14 residues in the CDR3. DNA of the CDR3: TGTGCCAGCAGTTACGACACATGGAACACTGAAGCTTTCTTT. Translated: CASSYDTWNTEAFF.

The V call is TRBV7-2, the J call TRBJ1-3; no clear D gene. The CDR3 runs 15 residues. The V end was cut by 2 bases, the J end by 3 bases, with 11 bases between. Per the germline V gene, CDR1 is SGHTA and CDR2 is FQGNSA. This CDR3 reads CASSLRVMHGNTIYF. In DNA, the CDR3 is TGTGCCAGCAGCTTAAGAGTCATGCATGGAAACACCATATATTTT.

A few counts support this clone. The V gene is TRBV11-2, the J gene TRBJ2-1; D is possibly TRBD2 (5 bases). From germline, CDR1 is SGHAT and CDR2 FQNNGV. The CDR3 loop spans 18 amino acids. The ends were cut back, 3 bases at V and 4 bases at J, with 22 bases in the middle. The CDR3 is CASSLLPRGGPNYNEQFF. The CDR3 nucleotides read TGTGCCAGCAGCTTGCTCCCCCGCGGAGGCCCTAATTACAATGAGCAGTTCTTC.

The CDR3, as DNA: TGTGCCAGCAGTCCCCGGGACAGCTCAGAGACCCAGTACTTC. Translated: CASSPRDSSETQYF. J is TRBJ2-5 and V is TRBV27; 7 bases line up with TRBD1. Losses at the gene ends were 5 bases for V and 4 bases for J; bases not matched to a gene: 7. The CDR3 runs 14 residues. Germline V CDR1 and CDR2: MNHEY, SMNVEV (reference sequence).

This clone was recorded only once. The rearrangement joins TRBV10-3 to TRBJ2-7; weak D call: TRBD1 (6 bases). From germline, CDR1 is ENHRY and CDR2 SYGVKD. Trimming took off 5 bases at V and 6 bases at J, with 11 bases between the two ends. The CDR3 totals 12 residues. This chain's CDR3 is CAISLTGFEQYF. The CDR3 bases are TGTGCCATCAGTCTTACAGGGTTCGAGCAGTACTTC.

This clone was picked up one time. The gene calls are TRBV5-1 and TRBJ2-2, with D perhaps TRBD1 (5 bases). CDR3 size: 15 residues. Germline CDR1 is SGHRS and CDR2 is YFSETQ. Trimming took 0 bases from V and 4 from J, leaving 10 bases between them. DNA for the CDR3: TGCGCCAGCAGCTTGGGAACAGGTATCACCGGGGAGCTGTTTTTT. Translated, it gives CASSLGTGITGELFF.

This chain joins TRBV10-3 and TRBJ1-1, with 7 bases fitting TRBD1. The CDR3 contains 14 residues. Losses at the gene ends were 5 bases for V and 5 bases for J; bases not matched to a gene: 8. The V gene's germline CDR1 is ENHRY and CDR2 SYGVKD. This CDR3 reads CAISKTGDGTEAFF. The CDR3, as DNA: TGTGCCATCAGTAAAACAGGGGATGGTACTGAAGCTTTCTTT.

This chain links TRBV4-1 with TRBJ2-7, with D possibly matching TRBD1 (6 bases). Germline CDR1 MGHRA, CDR2 YSYEKL. V was cut by 5 bases and J by 4 bases, with 18 bases left in between. The CDR3 is 15 residues long. CDR3 DNA sequence: TGCGCCAGCAGCTATAGACAGGATGGGGTATACGAGCAGTACTTC. Amino acid sequence: CASSYRQDGVYEQYF.

The sample holds one count of this clone. This chain links TRBV4-3 with TRBJ2-1; 7 bases agree with TRBD1. Germline trimming cut 1 base from V and 4 bases from J; bases unmatched to any gene: 4. Germline CDR1 LGHNA, CDR2 YSLEER. CDR3 size: 15 residues. CDR3 in amino acids: CASSQGDRGYNEQFF. The CDR3, as DNA: TGCGCCAGCAGCCAAGGGGACAGAGGTTACAATGAGCAGTTCTTC.

The gene calls are TRBV6-4 and TRBJ1-3; D is unresolved. CDR1 and CDR2 (germline): MRHNA, SNTAGT. The CDR3 consists of 15 residues. The V and J ends lost 2 bases and 3 bases respectively, with 11 bases between them. The CDR3 DNA reads TGTGCCAGCAGTGACAGCAGCCTATTTGGAAACACCATATATTTT. It is translated as CASSDSSLFGNTIYF.

V gene TRBV11-2 combines with J gene TRBJ1-1; D is possibly TRBD1 (5 bases). This CDR3 contains 13 residues. The ends were cut back, 4 bases at V and 4 bases at J, with 10 bases in the middle. CDR1 SGHAT and CDR2 FQNNGV come from the germline V gene. CDR3 DNA sequence: TGTGCCAGCAGCTACTGGGGGGGCACTGAAGCTTTCTTT. Translated, it gives CASSYWGGTEAFF.

The rearrangement uses TRBV7-2 and TRBJ2-7; 7 bases fit TRBD2. CDR3 length equals 14 residues. Germline lookup yields CDR1 SGHTA and CDR2 FQGNSA. With 1 base clipped from V and 9 bases from J, the junction kept 9 bases outside the gene matches. CDR3 nucleotide sequence: TGTGCCAGCAGCTTAGATTTGGGGGGGTTAGGGCAGTACTTC. It is translated as CASSLDLGGLGQYF.

The V gene is TRBV3-1 (or the pseudogene TRBV3-2), the J gene TRBJ1-6; TRBD1 is a possible D gene (5 bases). CDR1 is LGHDT, CDR2 YNNKEL, per germline (reference sequence). The CDR3 sequence is 17 residues long. V lost 4 bases and J lost 0, with 13 bases in between. The CDR3 DNA reads as TGTGCCAGCAGCCCACGGGGCGGAAGCTCCTATAATTCACCCCTCCACTTT. As protein: CASSPRGGSSYNSPLHF.

The rearrangement uses TRBV7-2 and TRBJ1-4; possibly TRBD1 for D (5 bases). CDR3 length equals 14 residues. Germline values: CDR1 SGHTA, CDR2 FQGNSA. Trimming shortened V by 3 bases and J by 10 bases, and 15 bases separated the two germline ends. CDR3 coding DNA: TGTGCCAGCAGCTTCGGGACGGCCCCGATAAAACTGTTTTTT. This encodes CASSFGTAPIKLFF.

V gene TRBV5-1 combines with J gene TRBJ2-3; the D is unclear. The germline V gene encodes CDR1 SGHRS and CDR2 YFSETQ. Trimming removed 4 bases from V and 1 base from J, with 13 bases in between. The CDR3 spans 15 residues. The CDR3 protein is CASSGIDRRTDTQYF. CDR3 nucleotide sequence: TGCGCCAGCAGCGGAATCGACCGGCGCACAGATACGCAGTATTTT.

The CDR3 loop is CASSYRASEQFF. CDR3 in DNA: TGTGCCAGCAGTTACAGGGCAAGTGAGCAGTTCTTC. V and J are TRBV6-5 and TRBJ2-1; D gene unclear. Germline-derived CDR1 and CDR2 are MNHEY and SVGAGI. V lost 2 bases and J 9 bases, leaving 8 bases between the germline ends. This CDR3 is built from 12 residues.

V gene TRBV7-2 combines with J gene TRBJ1-6; TRBD1 aligns across 7 bases. The junction had 7 bases not matched to a gene; V was cut back by 5 bases and J by 6 bases. The CDR3 length is 15 residues. Germline V CDR1 and CDR2: SGHTA, FQGNSA. The CDR3 DNA sequence: TGTGCCAGCAGCCCGCGGACAGGCGGTAATTCACCCCTCCACTTT. This encodes CASSPRTGGNSPLHF.

The chain combines TRBV6-2 or TRBV6-3 with TRBJ1-1; D not certain. This CDR3 is 14 amino acids long. Between the trimmed V and J ends, which lost 1 base and 11 bases, there was a span of 17 bases. Germline assignment: CDR1 MNHEY and CDR2 SVGEGT. The CDR3 is CASSYYPAFNRAFF. DNA for the CDR3: TGTGCCAGCAGTTACTATCCGGCCTTCAATCGGGCTTTCTTT.

This chain connects TRBV10-1 to TRBJ2-5; possibly TRBD1 for D (7 bases). Trimming stripped 6 bases from V and 5 bases from J, with 16 bases between. Germline-derived CDR1 and CDR2 are WNHNN and SYGVQD (reference sequence). The CDR3 is 14 residues long. CDR3 DNA sequence: TGCGCCAGCAGCGGTGGAGGGACAGCGGAGACCCAGTACTTC. It codes for CASSGGGTAETQYF.